Listed here are 5 T cell receptor beta chains from one sample, sequenced in a study of neurological immune-mediated disorders. TCRdb itself ran the 5' RACE reads through MiXCR, one entry per CDR3 protein. The repertoire holds over 55,000 distinct CDR3 sequences, with around 10% as singletons. Specified time point: longitudinal time-point 1 (baseline). The sample taken for sequencing was PBMCs. The receptors were gathered from a male donor with HTLV-1-associated myelopathy (HAM/TSP).

This clonotype was detected only a few times. The rearrangement joins TRBV3-1 to TRBJ2-5, with TRBD1 matching 11 bases. This CDR3 is built from 16 residues. Unmatched junction bases numbered 6, after V lost 3 bases and J lost 3 bases. Germline V gives CDR1 LGHDT, CDR2 YNNKEL (reference sequence). CDR3: CASSHWTGGPEETQYF. CDR3 DNA: TGTGCCAGCAGCCACTGGACAGGGGGCCCGGAAGAGACCCAGTACTTC.

Turning to this clonotype: A read error may be the cause here, since a much bigger clone is one base away. V is TRBV5-1 and J is TRBJ1-2, with TRBD1 matching over 8 bases. The germline V gene encodes CDR1 SGHRS and CDR2 YFSETQ. V shed 2 bases and J 5 bases; nucleotides not matched to a gene: 8. This CDR3 has 15 amino acids. CDR3 sequence reads: CASSFSPGQEYGYTF. CDR3 DNA: TGCGCCAGCAGCTTCAGTCCGGGACAGGAGTATGGCTACACCTTC.

This sequence joins TRBV28 and TRBJ1-1; TRBD1 matches 7 bases. The junction had 5 bases not matched to a gene; V was cut back by 3 bases and J by 1 base. The CDR3 contains 15 residues. Germline values: CDR1 MDHEN, CDR2 SYDVKM. The CDR3 reads CASSFVGTANTEAFF. DNA for the CDR3: TGTGCCAGCAGTTTCGTCGGGACAGCGAACACTGAAGCTTTCTTT.

This clonotype has ten or more counts. V gene TRBV5-5 combines with J gene TRBJ1-5, with D tentatively TRBD1 (6 bases). The CDR3 runs to 16 residues. The germline V and J ends were trimmed by 2 bases and 3 bases, with 15 bases remaining between them. The germline gives CDR1 SGHKS, CDR2 YYEKEE (reference sequence). CDR3 DNA: TGTGCCAGCAGCTTAGCACAGGGCGCGCACAATCAGCCCCAGCATTTT. Translation gives CASSLAQGAHNQPQHF.

In its sample, this clonotype was seen many times. V is TRBV20-1 and J is TRBJ1-1; no clear D gene. The CDR3 spans 14 residues. V was trimmed by 3 bases and J by 1 base, leaving 12 bases between them. The germline CDR1 and CDR2 sequences are DFQATT and SNEGSKA (reference sequence). DNA of the CDR3: TGCAGTGCTAGGGCTACCGTGGGGAACACTGAAGCTTTCTTT. Translation: CSARATVGNTEAFF.